The T cell receptor (beta chain) described here comes from a study of cytomegalovirus exposure and HLA in healthy donors. After removal of 5 bases from V and 4 bases from J, the junction contained 3 bases not matched to a gene. Germline V gene lookup returns CDR1 GTSNPN and CDR2 SVGIG (reference sequence). The CDR3 loop spans 13 amino acids. Concerning this clone itself: The target antigen is unknown.

60 Vbeta and 13 Jbeta primers were used in PCR. Using immunoSEQ multiplex PCR, the repertoire was profiled, and TCRdb retains in-frame clones only, with some absent. Of 140,000 to 150,000 clones listed, 60% to 85% are singletons. The study's findings and limits: The CMV antigen specificity of a few CMV-associated chains was confirmed through in vitro analysis.

The V call is TRBV30, the J call TRBJ2-3, with 10 bases lining up with TRBD2. This clonotype originated in a man aged 25-40 years in good health and CMV-seronegative. Input material: PBMCs. The CDR3 DNA follows: TGTGCCTGGGAGCTAGCGGGGGCAGATACGCAGTATTTT. It specifies CAWELAGADTQYF.